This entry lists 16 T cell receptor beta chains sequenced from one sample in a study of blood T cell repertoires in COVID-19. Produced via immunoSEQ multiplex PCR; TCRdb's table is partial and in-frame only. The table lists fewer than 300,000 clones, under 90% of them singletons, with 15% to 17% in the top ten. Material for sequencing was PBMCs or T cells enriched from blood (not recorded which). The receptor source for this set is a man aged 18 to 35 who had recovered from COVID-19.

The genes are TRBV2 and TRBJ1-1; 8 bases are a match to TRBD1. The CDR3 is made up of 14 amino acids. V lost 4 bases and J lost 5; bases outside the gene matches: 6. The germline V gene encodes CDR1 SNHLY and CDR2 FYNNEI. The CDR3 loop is CASSASDRETEAFF. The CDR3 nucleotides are TGTGCCAGCAGTGCCTCGGACAGGGAAACTGAAGCTTTCTTT.

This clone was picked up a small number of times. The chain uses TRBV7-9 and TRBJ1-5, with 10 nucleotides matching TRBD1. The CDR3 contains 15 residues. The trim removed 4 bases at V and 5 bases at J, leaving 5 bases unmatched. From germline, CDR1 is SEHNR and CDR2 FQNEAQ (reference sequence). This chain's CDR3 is CASSWTGGTDQPQHF. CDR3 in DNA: TGTGCCAGCAGCTGGACAGGGGGGACCGATCAGCCCCAGCATTTT.

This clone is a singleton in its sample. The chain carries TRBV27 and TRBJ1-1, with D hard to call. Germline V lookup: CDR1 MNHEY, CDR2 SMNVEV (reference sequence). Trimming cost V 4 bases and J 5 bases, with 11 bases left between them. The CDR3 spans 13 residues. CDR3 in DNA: TGTGCCAGCAGTTCGGGGATTGGGACTGAAGCTTTCTTT. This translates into CASSSGIGTEAFF.

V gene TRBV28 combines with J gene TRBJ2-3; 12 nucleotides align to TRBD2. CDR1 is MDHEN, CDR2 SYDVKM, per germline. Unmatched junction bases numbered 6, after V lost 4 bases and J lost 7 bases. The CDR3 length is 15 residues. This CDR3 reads CASSSTSGRRHTQYF. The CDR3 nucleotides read TGTGCCAGCAGTTCAACTAGCGGGAGGCGGCATACGCAGTATTTT.

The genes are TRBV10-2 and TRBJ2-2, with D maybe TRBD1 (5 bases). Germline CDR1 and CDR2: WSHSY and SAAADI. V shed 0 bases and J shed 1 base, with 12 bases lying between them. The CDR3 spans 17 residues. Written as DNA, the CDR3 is TGCGCCAGCAGTGAGTCCTTAGGGGCGAGGAACACCGGGGAGCTGTTTTTT. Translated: CASSESLGARNTGELFF.

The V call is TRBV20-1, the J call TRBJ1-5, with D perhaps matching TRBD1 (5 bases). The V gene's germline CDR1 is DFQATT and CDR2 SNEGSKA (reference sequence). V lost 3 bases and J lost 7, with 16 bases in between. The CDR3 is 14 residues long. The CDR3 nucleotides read TGCAGTGCTAGTTCCTCAGGGCGAGGACAGCCCCAGCATTTT. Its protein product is CSASSSGRGQPQHF.

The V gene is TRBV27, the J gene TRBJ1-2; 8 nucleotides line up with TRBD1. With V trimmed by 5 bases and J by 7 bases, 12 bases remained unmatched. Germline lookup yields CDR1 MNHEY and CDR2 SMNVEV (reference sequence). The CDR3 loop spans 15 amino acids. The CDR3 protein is CASSRSRGRGGGYTF. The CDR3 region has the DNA TGTGCCAGCAGTCGTAGCAGGGGGCGCGGTGGTGGCTACACCTTC.

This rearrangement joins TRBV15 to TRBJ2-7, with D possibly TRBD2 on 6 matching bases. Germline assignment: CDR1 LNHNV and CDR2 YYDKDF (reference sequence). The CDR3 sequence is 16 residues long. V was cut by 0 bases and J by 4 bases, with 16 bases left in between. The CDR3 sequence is CATSRDGSGLGYEQYF. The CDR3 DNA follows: TGTGCCACCAGCAGAGACGGGAGCGGCCTAGGGTACGAGCAGTACTTC.

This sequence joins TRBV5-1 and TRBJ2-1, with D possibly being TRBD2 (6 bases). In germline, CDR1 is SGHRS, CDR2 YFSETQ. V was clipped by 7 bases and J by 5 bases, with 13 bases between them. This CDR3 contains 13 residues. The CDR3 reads CASPLGGDNEQFF. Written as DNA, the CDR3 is TGCGCCAGCCCCCTCGGGGGAGACAATGAGCAGTTCTTC.

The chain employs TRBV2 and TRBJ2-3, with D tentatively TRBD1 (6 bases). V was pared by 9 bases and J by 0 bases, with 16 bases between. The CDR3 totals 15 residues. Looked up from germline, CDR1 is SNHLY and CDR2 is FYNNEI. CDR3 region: CASERTVGSTDTQYF. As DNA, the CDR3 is TGTGCCAGTGAGCGGACAGTTGGTAGCACAGATACGCAGTATTTT.

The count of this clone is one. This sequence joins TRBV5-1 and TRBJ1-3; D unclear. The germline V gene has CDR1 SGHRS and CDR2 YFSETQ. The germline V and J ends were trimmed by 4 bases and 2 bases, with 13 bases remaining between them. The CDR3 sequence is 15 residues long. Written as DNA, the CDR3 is TGCGCCAGCAGCCCCGACGGGGAAACTGGAAACACCATATATTTT. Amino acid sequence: CASSPDGETGNTIYF. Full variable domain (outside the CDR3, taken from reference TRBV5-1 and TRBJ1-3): KAGVTQTPRYLIKTRGQQVTLSCSPISGHRSVSWYQQTPGQGLQFLFEYFSETQRNKGNFPGRFSGRQFSNSRSEMNVSTLELGDSALYLCASSPDGETGNTIYFGEGSWLTVV.

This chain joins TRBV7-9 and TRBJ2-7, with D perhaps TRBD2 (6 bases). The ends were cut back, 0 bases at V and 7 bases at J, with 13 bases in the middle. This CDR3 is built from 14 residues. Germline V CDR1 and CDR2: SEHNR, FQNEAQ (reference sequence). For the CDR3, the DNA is TGTGCCAGCAGCTTAGCGGGCGGGGTAGGAGAGCAGTACTTC. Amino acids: CASSLAGGVGEQYF.

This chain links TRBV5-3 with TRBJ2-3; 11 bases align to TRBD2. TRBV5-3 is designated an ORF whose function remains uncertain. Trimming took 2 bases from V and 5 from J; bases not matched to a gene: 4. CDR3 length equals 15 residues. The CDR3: CARSFSGRALDTQYF. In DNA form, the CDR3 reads TGTGCCAGAAGCTTTAGCGGGAGGGCCCTAGATACGCAGTATTTT.

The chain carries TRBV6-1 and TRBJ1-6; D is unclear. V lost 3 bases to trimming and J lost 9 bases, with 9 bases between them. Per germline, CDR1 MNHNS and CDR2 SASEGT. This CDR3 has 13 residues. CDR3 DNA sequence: TGTGCCAGCAGTGAGCCGGGAAGTTCACCCCTCCACTTT. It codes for CASSEPGSSPLHF.

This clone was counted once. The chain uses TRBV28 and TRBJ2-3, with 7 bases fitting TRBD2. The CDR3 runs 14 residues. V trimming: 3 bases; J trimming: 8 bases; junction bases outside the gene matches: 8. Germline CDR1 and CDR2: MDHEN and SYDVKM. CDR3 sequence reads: CASSFVAGEGTQYF. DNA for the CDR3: TGTGCCAGCAGTTTTGTCGCGGGAGAGGGTACGCAGTATTTT.

The CDR3 is CASSWGLQYLYNEQFF. The CDR3 DNA follows: TGTGCCAGCAGCTGGGGACTTCAATACCTCTACAATGAGCAGTTCTTC. The chain joins TRBV28 to TRBJ2-1; TRBD2 is a possible D gene (6 bases). The length of the CDR3 is 16 residues. Germline CDR1 MDHEN, CDR2 SYDVKM. V was clipped by 6 bases and J by 3 bases, with 18 bases between them.